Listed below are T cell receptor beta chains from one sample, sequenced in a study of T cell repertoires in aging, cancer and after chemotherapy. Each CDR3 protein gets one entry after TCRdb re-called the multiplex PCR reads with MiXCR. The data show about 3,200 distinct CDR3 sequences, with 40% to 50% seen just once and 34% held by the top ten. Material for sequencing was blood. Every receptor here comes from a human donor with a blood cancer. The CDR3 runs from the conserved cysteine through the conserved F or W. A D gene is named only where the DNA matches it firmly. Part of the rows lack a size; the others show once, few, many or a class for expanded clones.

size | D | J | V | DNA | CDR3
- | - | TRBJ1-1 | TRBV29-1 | TGCAGCGTTGTGGGCAGGGTGAACACTGAAGCTTTCTTT | CSVVGRVNTEAFF
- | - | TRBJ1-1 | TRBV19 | TGTGCCAGTAGTAACTTATACATGGGGGGCACTGAAGCTTTCTTT | CASSNLYMGGTEAFF
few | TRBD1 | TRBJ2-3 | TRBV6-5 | TGTGCCAGCAGTTACGGCACAGGGGGCACAGATACGCAGTATTTT | CASSYGTGGTDTQYF
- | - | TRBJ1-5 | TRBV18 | TGTGCCAGCTCACCCATCGGTGATAGCAATCAGCCCCAGCATTTT | CASSPIGDSNQPQHF
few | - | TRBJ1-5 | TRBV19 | TGTGCCAGTAGTCATGGCCAGCCCCAGCATTTT | CASSHGQPQHF
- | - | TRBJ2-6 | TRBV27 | TGTGCCAGCAGTTCGATGGGGCTTTCTGGGGCCAACGTCCTGACTTTC | CASSSMGLSGANVLTF
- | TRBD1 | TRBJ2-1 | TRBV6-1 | TGTGCCAGCAGTGTATTCGCGCCGGACAGGGGAGGGAGTGAGCAGTTCTTC | CASSVFAPDRGGSEQFF
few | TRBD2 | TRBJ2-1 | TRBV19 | TGTGCCAGTACGGGACGTAGCGGGTCCTACAATGAGCAGTTCTTC | CASTGRSGSYNEQFF
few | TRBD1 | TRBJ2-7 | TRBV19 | TGTGCCAGCGGACAGGGCTACGAGCAGTACTTC | CASGQGYEQYF
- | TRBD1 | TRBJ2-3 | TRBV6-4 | TGTGCCAGCAGTGGGACAGGGGCGACAGATACGCAGTATTTT | CASSGTGATDTQYF